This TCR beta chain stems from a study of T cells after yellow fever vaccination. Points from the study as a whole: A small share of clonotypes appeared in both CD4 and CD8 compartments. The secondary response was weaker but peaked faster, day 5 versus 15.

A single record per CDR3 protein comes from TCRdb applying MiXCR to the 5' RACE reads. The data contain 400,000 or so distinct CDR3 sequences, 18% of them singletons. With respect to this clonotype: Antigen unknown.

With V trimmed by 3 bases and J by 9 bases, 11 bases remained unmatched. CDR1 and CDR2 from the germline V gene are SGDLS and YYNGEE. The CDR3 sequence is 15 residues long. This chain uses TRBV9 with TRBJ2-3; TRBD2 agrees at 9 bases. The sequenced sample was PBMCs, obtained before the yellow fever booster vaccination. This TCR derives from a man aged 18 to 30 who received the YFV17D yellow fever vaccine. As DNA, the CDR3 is TGTGCCAGCAGCGCGGACTCGAGCGGGGGGATAACGCAGTATTTT. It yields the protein CASSADSSGGITQYF.